The clone carrying this T cell receptor (beta chain) was detected many times. The data were obtained in a study of T-cell reconstitution after alpha-beta-depleted transplantation in children. CDR1 is DFQATT and CDR2 is SNEGSKA in the germline V gene (reference sequence). V was shortened by 3 bases and J by 5 bases, with 22 bases between the two germline ends. The CDR3 covers 16 residues. The TCRbeta library incorporated unique molecular identifiers. TCRdb independently ran MiXCR on the PCR reads; one entry per CDR3 protein. The sample contains hundreds of thousands of distinct CDR3 sequences, over 15% of which appear only once.

The TCR was taken from a human donor who donated a stem cell graft to a child with acute myeloid leukemia. The starting material was PBMCs from the stem cell graft donor, obtained from the stem cell graft. The chain combines TRBV20-1 with TRBJ2-5, with D possibly being TRBD2 (5 bases). The CDR3 DNA sequence: TGCAGTGCTAGGCCACTTTACATGGAGGTCGGGGAGACCCAGTACTTC. This gives the protein CSARPLYMEVGETQYF.